Listed below are T cell receptor beta chains from one sample, sequenced in a study of shared clonotypes between healthy human individuals. Libraries were prepared by immunoSEQ multiplex PCR; TCRdb keeps only in-frame clonotypes and omits some of them. The table shows some 2,500,000 clones, with roughly 92% occurring only once. The sample consisted of naive CD4+ T cells from PBMCs. Source of these receptors: a man aged 18 to 29 in good health. Some clones in this sample may be carry-over from other donors' samples. The CDR3 runs from the conserved cysteine through the conserved F or W. The D gene is left open where the match is weak.

v_call	j_call	d_call	cdr3_aa
TRBV2	TRBJ2-1	.	CSSLGNEQFF
TRBV19	TRBJ1-1	.	CASSIESAAEAFF
TRBV28	TRBJ2-2	.	CASSSPGPRGGELFF
TRBV29-1	TRBJ1-1	TRBD1	CSADRDPNTEAFF
TRBV7-8	TRBJ1-2	.	CASSSPGGGQSGYTF
TRBV7-2	TRBJ2-3	.	CASSPDRGTDTQYF
TRBV6-5	TRBJ1-5	TRBD1	CASSIRQGWIQPQHF
TRBV21-1	TRBJ1-5	.	CATIRGNQPQHF
TRBV28	TRBJ2-2	.	CASSPPRGPAGELFF
TRBV11-3	TRBJ2-1	.	CASSLEAGSYNEQFF
TRBV19	TRBJ1-1	TRBD1	CASTGGGSYTEAFF
TRBV11-1	TRBJ2-1	TRBD2	CASSLNIAGASYNEQFF
TRBV6-5	TRBJ2-7	.	CASSYSSYEQYF
TRBV9	TRBJ2-7	TRBD1	CASSVDGTAKTYEQYF
TRBV27	TRBJ2-1	.	CASRGYFSGHEQFF
TRBV19	TRBJ1-5	.	CASSIGVRQPQHF
TRBV10-3	TRBJ2-1	TRBD2	CAITPRMGLAGGMSSYNEQFF
TRBV14	TRBJ2-2	TRBD2	CASSRLAGSGELFF
TRBV5-1	TRBJ2-5	.	CASSRGAPRETQYF
TRBV5-4	TRBJ2-7	.	CASSSSSYEQYF
TRBV5-5	TRBJ1-5	.	CASSPVDALVGPQHF
TRBV19	TRBJ1-1	.	CASSIDRRAEAFF
TRBV28	TRBJ1-2	.	CASSLSGTTYGYTF
TRBV19	TRBJ2-1	TRBD2	CASRTSGSNNEQFF
TRBV28	TRBJ1-1	TRBD1	CASSPRDRIMNTEAFF
TRBV4-2	TRBJ1-2	.	CASSYKGNYGYTF
TRBV19	TRBJ2-7	.	CASSMSSAPEQYF
TRBV29-1	TRBJ1-2	.	CSVEVTDGYTF
TRBV7-8	TRBJ1-2	.	CASSLGSSGNYGYTF
TRBV7-9	TRBJ1-1	.	CASSFNRAQLTEAFF
TRBV28	TRBJ2-7	TRBD1	CASGVGTGVYEQYF
TRBV27	TRBJ2-7	.	CASTTRGGEQYF
TRBV25-1	TRBJ2-7	TRBD1	CASRRTGLSYEQYF
TRBV4-1	TRBJ2-2	.	CASSQETGAGELFF
TRBV7-6	TRBJ2-3	.	CASSFSGTDTQYF
TRBV2	TRBJ2-3	.	CASSFVVDRFEGRTDTQYF
TRBV30	TRBJ2-5	.	CAWREKETQYF
TRBV27	TRBJ1-1	.	CASSLRADPNTEAFF
TRBV5-4	TRBJ1-2	TRBD1	CASSPARTGGYYGYTF
TRBV4-1	TRBJ2-1	.	CASSQGDIPSYNEQFF
TRBV5-1	TRBJ2-7	TRBD2	CASSPGTSGRYEQYF
TRBV18	TRBJ2-5	.	CASSPPGVAETQYF
TRBV28	TRBJ2-4	.	CASSSTGKPKNIQYF
TRBV5-6	TRBJ2-3	TRBD1	CASSSATGPDTQYF
TRBV11-2	TRBJ2-7	TRBD1	CASRDNRGRFYEQYF
TRBV30	TRBJ2-1	.	CAWSSWIVDSADNEQFF
TRBV2	TRBJ2-7	TRBD2	CASSILRTGGKGF
TRBV18	TRBJ2-7	TRBD1	CASQGAYEQYF
TRBV28	TRBJ2-7	TRBD2	CASSSRTSPAYEQYF
TRBV7-8	TRBJ2-3	.	CASSLEGVPTDTQYF
TRBV15	TRBJ1-3	.	CATSREGYGNTIYF